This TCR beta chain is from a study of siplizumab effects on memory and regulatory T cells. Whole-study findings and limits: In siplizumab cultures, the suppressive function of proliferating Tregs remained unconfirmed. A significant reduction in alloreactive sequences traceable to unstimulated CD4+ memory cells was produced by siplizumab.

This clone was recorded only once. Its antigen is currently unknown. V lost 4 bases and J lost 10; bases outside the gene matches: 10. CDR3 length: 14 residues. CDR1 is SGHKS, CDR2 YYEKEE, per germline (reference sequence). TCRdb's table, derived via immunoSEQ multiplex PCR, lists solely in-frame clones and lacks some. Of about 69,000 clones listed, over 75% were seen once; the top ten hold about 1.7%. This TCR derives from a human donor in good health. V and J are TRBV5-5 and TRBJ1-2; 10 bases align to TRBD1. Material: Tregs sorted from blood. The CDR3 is CASSTSRDRGAYTF. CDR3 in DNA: TGTGCCAGCAGCACAAGCCGGGACAGGGGTGCCTACACCTTC.